Listed here are 26 T cell receptor beta chains from one sample, sequenced in a study of blood T cell repertoires in COVID-19. Method: immunoSEQ multiplex PCR; TCRdb's copy keeps in-frame clones and lacks some. The sample yields around 250,000 clones, 70% to 90% seen once. The sequencing sample was made of PBMCs or T cells enriched from blood (not recorded which). All receptors come from a woman aged 45-65 years who had been exposed to COVID-19.

The chain has TRBV18 and TRBJ2-7, with D unresolved. The CDR3 runs to 12 residues. V lost 2 bases to trimming and J lost 10 bases, with 12 bases between them. The germline V gene encodes CDR1 KGHSH and CDR2 LQKENI. CDR3 region: CASSPTQQEQYF. The CDR3 nucleotides read TGTGCCAGCTCACCAACACAGCAAGAACAGTACTTC.

The chain is built from TRBV18 and TRBJ2-5, with a tentative D call TRBD2 (5 bases). This CDR3 is 14 amino acids long. V was trimmed by 3 bases and J by 5 bases, leaving 13 bases between them. Germline loops: CDR1 KGHSH, CDR2 LQKENI. CDR3: CASSPYGETETQYF. The CDR3 nucleotides are TGTGCCAGCTCACCGTATGGGGAGACGGAGACCCAGTACTTC.

J is TRBJ2-7 and V is TRBV3-1 (or the pseudogene TRBV3-2), with 7 bases lining up with TRBD1. V lost 1 base to trimming and J lost 3 bases; unmatched junction nucleotides: 9. The CDR3 consists of 16 residues. Germline assignment: CDR1 LGHDT and CDR2 YNNKEL (reference sequence). DNA for the CDR3: TGTGCCAGCAGCCAAGCGGGGACAGCGATAAACTACGAGCAGTACTTC. Encoded protein: CASSQAGTAINYEQYF.

The chain is built from TRBV6-2 or TRBV6-3 and TRBJ1-5; 9 positions agree with TRBD1. This CDR3 has 14 residues. Germline CDR1 reads MNHEY; CDR2 reads SVGEGT. V lost 5 bases, J lost 6 bases, and 5 bases stayed unmatched. DNA of the CDR3: TGTGCCAGCAGTGACAGGGGGACAAGTCAGCCCCAGCATTTT. Translated: CASSDRGTSQPQHF.

V usage is TRBV2 and J usage is TRBJ1-4; 7 bases fit TRBD1. V lost 11 bases, J lost 6 bases, and 12 bases stayed unmatched. The CDR3 extends over 14 amino acids. Germline loops: CDR1 SNHLY, CDR2 FYNNEI. CDR3 sequence reads: CAGTGEGGYEKLFF. CDR3 DNA: TGTGCCGGTACAGGGGAAGGAGGATATGAAAAACTGTTTTTT.

The chain has TRBV6-5 and TRBJ1-1; 11 bases line up with TRBD1. Germline values: CDR1 MNHEY, CDR2 SVGAGI. With 5 bases clipped from V and 10 bases from J, the junction kept 3 bases outside the gene matches. The CDR3 totals 12 residues. CDR3 sequence reads: CASSPDRGLAFF. The CDR3 coding sequence is TGTGCCAGCAGTCCGGACAGGGGGCTAGCTTTCTTT.

The rearrangement joins TRBV18 to TRBJ1-1; the D is unclear. Germline CDR1 reads KGHSH; CDR2 reads LQKENI. Trimming pared 1 base from V and 3 bases from J, leaving 12 bases between. The CDR3 length is 15 residues. DNA of the CDR3: TGTGCCAGCTCACCACGTAGAGGGCTGTACACTGAAGCTTTCTTT. It is translated as CASSPRRGLYTEAFF.

J is TRBJ2-1 and V is TRBV7-6; TRBD2 matches 11 bases. The germline CDR1 and CDR2 sequences are SGHVS and FNYEAQ. V shed 1 base and J 3 bases; nucleotides not matched to a gene: 14. The CDR3 runs to 20 residues. This CDR3 reads CASSLGVRVTSGGDYNEQFF. In nucleotides, the CDR3 is TGTGCCAGCAGCTTAGGAGTCAGGGTTACTAGCGGGGGTGACTACAATGAGCAGTTCTTC.

The rearrangement uses TRBV6-2 or TRBV6-3 and TRBJ2-3, with D perhaps TRBD2 (6 bases). Germline V gene sequence: CDR1 MNHEY, CDR2 SVGEGT. V lost 0 bases and J 2 bases, leaving 12 bases between the germline ends. The CDR3 length is 16 residues. The CDR3 region has the DNA TGTGCCAGCAGTTACTCGACCGTAGCGGCCACAGATACGCAGTATTTT. It is translated as CASSYSTVAATDTQYF.

This clone has a handful of counts. The chain carries TRBV5-1 and TRBJ1-1, with a weak D call TRBD1 (5 bases). Germline V lookup: CDR1 SGHRS, CDR2 YFSETQ. The CDR3 runs 15 residues. Trimming cost V 4 bases and J 0 bases, with 13 bases left between them. The CDR3 nucleotides read TGCGCCAGCAGCATACGTACAGGCCTGAACACTGAAGCTTTCTTT. Residues: CASSIRTGLNTEAFF.

This clone has a count of ten or more. The gene calls are TRBV9 and TRBJ1-6; D not resolved. With 4 bases removed from V and 7 bases from J, the gap between germline ends came to 9 bases. Germline V gene data show CDR1 as SGDLS and CDR2 as YYNGEE. CDR3 size: 13 residues. The CDR3 reads CASSPSTNSPLHF. CDR3 nucleotides: TGTGCCAGCAGCCCCTCGACAAATTCACCCCTCCACTTT.

This chain joins TRBV6-2 or TRBV6-3 and TRBJ1-3, with 7 bases fitting TRBD1. V shed 6 bases and J 0 bases; nucleotides not matched to a gene: 8. The CDR3 totals 16 residues. In germline, CDR1 is MNHEY, CDR2 SVGEGT. CDR3 nucleotides: TGTGCCAGCAGCTTTCTTACAGGGGCCTCTGGAAACACCATATATTTT. The encoded protein is CASSFLTGASGNTIYF.

The chain links TRBV9 to TRBJ1-3, with 8 bases lining up with TRBD1. The length of the CDR3 is 18 residues. Germline CDR1 is SGDLS and CDR2 is YYNGEE. Unmatched junction bases numbered 10, after V lost 0 bases and J lost 2 bases. CDR3 region: CASSVVGWGTGAGNTIYF. The CDR3 region has the DNA TGTGCCAGCAGCGTAGTAGGTTGGGGGACAGGAGCTGGAAACACCATATATTTT.

The chain is built from TRBV7-2 and TRBJ2-5; 7 bases match TRBD2. CDR1 is SGHTA, CDR2 FQGNSA, per germline. The V segment lost 0 bases and the J segment 3 bases; nucleotides outside the gene matches: 4. This CDR3 is built from 15 residues. The CDR3 region is CASSLASLAEETQYF. The CDR3 region has the DNA TGTGCCAGCAGCTTAGCTAGCCTAGCGGAAGAGACCCAGTACTTC.

A remark on this clone: At the DNA level, this CDR3 is encoded by other sequences in the same sample as well. The chain links TRBV6-5 to TRBJ1-1, with TRBD1 as a possible D gene (6 bases). Germline V gene data show CDR1 as MNHEY and CDR2 as SVGAGI. Trimming took 6 bases from V and 5 from J, leaving 13 bases between them. The length of the CDR3 is 13 residues. CDR3 bases: TGTGCCAGCAGCAATAGGGGGGGGACTGAAGCTTTCTTT. Protein product: CASSNRGGTEAFF.

The chain couples TRBV6-5 to TRBJ1-2; D remains unclear. This CDR3 comprises 15 residues. CDR1 MNHEY and CDR2 SVGAGI come from the germline V gene. Trimming removed 6 bases at V and 4 bases at J, with 18 bases between. CDR3 in DNA: TGTGCCAGCAGCTTGAGGGAGGGTCAGACCTATGGCTACACCTTC. Amino acids: CASSLREGQTYGYTF.

J is TRBJ1-2 and V is TRBV27, with TRBD1 matching over 11 bases. CDR3 length equals 16 residues. Trimming at V came to 6 bases and at J to 2 bases, leaving 8 bases not matched to a gene. Germline V gene sequence: CDR1 MNHEY, CDR2 SMNVEV (reference sequence). CDR3 protein: CASSAGGTGGNYGYTF. The CDR3 DNA is TGTGCCAGCAGCGCGGGCGGGACAGGGGGAAACTATGGCTACACCTTC.

V is TRBV10-1 and J is TRBJ1-1; a weak D match, TRBD1 (5 bases). Germline V gives CDR1 WNHNN, CDR2 SYGVQD (reference sequence). The CDR3 has 11 amino acids. V lost 6 bases and J lost 7, with 9 bases in between. The CDR3, as DNA: TGCGCCAGCAGCACAGGCGATGAAGCTTTCTTT. Protein product: CASSTGDEAFF.

In its sample, this clone was seen once. The chain combines TRBV12-3 or TRBV12-4 with TRBJ2-7, with 8 bases fitting TRBD2. The CDR3 runs 13 residues. Trimming removed 8 bases from V and 2 bases from J; junction bases left unmatched: 5. The CDR3 loop reads CASALAETYEQYF. The CDR3 DNA reads as TGTGCCAGCGCACTAGCGGAAACCTACGAGCAGTACTTC.

The V gene is TRBV2, the J gene TRBJ2-6, with 7 bases lining up with TRBD2. Trimming at V came to 7 bases and at J to 2 bases, leaving 5 bases not matched to a gene. The germline V gene encodes CDR1 SNHLY and CDR2 FYNNEI. This CDR3 is 15 amino acids long. The CDR3: CASIKGGPGANVLTF. CDR3 sequence (DNA): TGTGCCAGCATTAAGGGAGGGCCTGGGGCCAACGTCCTGACTTTC.

The table lists this clone with a count of one. The chain uses TRBV7-2 and TRBJ1-2, with a weak D call TRBD1 (5 bases). The V end was cut by 5 bases, the J end by 8 bases, with 18 bases between. The germline gives CDR1 SGHTA, CDR2 FQGNSA. CDR3 length equals 14 residues. The CDR3 sequence: CASSPGAKTAGYTF. Here the CDR3 DNA reads TGTGCCAGCAGCCCTGGGGCAAAGACAGCCGGCTACACCTTC.

The V gene is TRBV5-4, the J gene TRBJ2-1; 10 bases fit TRBD2. The CDR3 length is 17 residues. Trimming took 4 bases from V and 4 from J; bases not matched to a gene: 11. The germline gives CDR1 SGHNT, CDR2 YYREEE (reference sequence). The CDR3 spells CASSIAGGRGIYNEQFF. In DNA form, the CDR3 reads TGTGCCAGCAGCATAGCGGGGGGCCGCGGTATATACAATGAGCAGTTCTTC.

The rearrangement joins TRBV6-1 to TRBJ2-7; no clear D gene. The CDR3 spans 14 residues. Germline loops: CDR1 MNHNS, CDR2 SASEGT. V gave up 1 base and J gave up 4 bases, with 11 bases separating them. The CDR3 coding sequence is TGTGCCAGCAGTGAAGGGTGGGCCTCGTACGAGCAGTACTTC. This gives the protein CASSEGWASYEQYF.

In its sample, this clone was seen a few times. This sequence joins TRBV19 and TRBJ1-1, with D maybe TRBD1 (5 bases). Per the germline V gene, CDR1 is LNHDA and CDR2 is SQIVND (reference sequence). The CDR3 has 10 residues. Trimming shortened V by 8 bases and J by 5 bases, and 6 bases separated the two germline ends. CDR3 DNA sequence: TGTGCCAGTGGGGCAACTGAAGCTTTCTTT. Translation: CASGATEAFF.

There are a few counts of this clone. Its ends do not fully match the called genes, so a read error is possible. The chain recombines TRBV5-6 with TRBJ1-2; D is ambiguous. The germline V gene has CDR1 SGHDT and CDR2 YYEEEE. This CDR3 comprises 16 residues. The DNA of the CDR3 is TGTGCCAGCAGATCTGAGAGGGTCGGCAGGAACTTTGGCTACACCTTC. Translated: CASRSERVGRNFGYTF. Based on the CDR3 plus reference TRBV5-6 and TRBJ1-2, the full variable domain is DAGVTQSPTHLIKTRGQQVTLRCSPKSGHDTVSWYQQALGQGPQFIFQYYEEEERQRGNFPDRFSGHQFPNYSSELNVNALLLGDSALYLCASRSERVGRNFGYTFGSGTRLTVV.

This chain joins TRBV5-1 and TRBJ1-4, with 7 bases identical to TRBD1. This CDR3 is built from 15 residues. V shed 4 bases, J shed 4 bases, and the junction held 7 bases outside the gene matches. Per germline, CDR1 SGHRS and CDR2 YFSETQ. The CDR3 DNA reads as TGCGCCAGCAGCCTAACAGGGGCGAGTAATGAAAAACTGTTTTTT. Translated, it gives CASSLTGASNEKLFF.